Sequencing of this T cell receptor (beta chain) was carried out in a study of CD4+ T cells in melanoma (dated by TCRdb to between 2021 and 2024). About the investigation overall: The study investigated neoantigen-specific CD4+ T cells in human melanoma.

Donors were patients with melanoma. This clone was counted a single time. The antigen it binds to is not known. Base qualities are missing; no much larger clone stands one base away. Overall study results and their limits: Neoantigen-specific CD4+ T cells in melanoma were reported to have a range of differentiation states. The report described a correlation between neoantigen-specific CD4+ T cells and the function of CD8+ T cells, macrophages and B cells.

The germline V gene (reference sequence) supplies CDR1 LNHDA and CDR2 SQIVND. V and J are truncated by 3 bases and 0 bases respectively, leaving an intervening sequence of 9 bases. Counted from cysteine to phenylalanine, this CDR3 has 15 amino acids. Kept here is only the CDR3 DNA, which spans 45 bases and is read in frame from base 1. Library construction relied on the immunoSEQ multiplex PCR assay. Entries here come from immuneACCESS through TCRdb and include only in-frame sequences with V and J called. Some clones fail to appear in such tables; in the studies checked, an unresolved V gene covers under half of the shortfall, and the cause of the remainder is unknown. This sample holds about 120,000 clones; around 92% were observed only once. The ten biggest clones cover about 3.3% of the sample.

The sample comprised peripheral blood. Recombination linked TRBV19 to TRBJ1-3, with an unclear D gene assignment. The sequence was obtained from a human donor with melanoma. The DNA sequence reads TGTGCCAGTAGTATCGACGCAATCTCTGGAAACACCATATATTTT. This gives the protein CASSIDAISGNTIYF.